This T cell receptor beta chain emerged from a study of CD8 T cells in ankylosing spondylitis. Whole-study results and caveats: What appeared characteristic of ankylosing spondylitis blood was a TCR beta motif of 7 or 8 highly homologous variants.

TCRdb analysed the 5' RACE reads with MiXCR anew, one entry per CDR3 protein. This sample carries about 800,000 distinct CDR3 sequences, about 11% of them seen once, and the ten largest clones take just over 0.5%. In its sample, this clonotype was seen many times. The antigen remains unidentified. The clonotype comes from a male donor with ankylosing spondylitis. The specimen sequenced was blood, either unsorted or a sorted T cell fraction (not recorded which).

CDR3 in amino acids: CASSFGLAGVPTGELFF. The CDR3 DNA follows: TGCGCCAGCAGCTTTGGACTAGCGGGAGTCCCCACCGGGGAGCTGTTTTTT. The chain employs TRBV5-1 and TRBJ2-2; TRBD2 matches 13 bases. The ends lost 2 bases at V and 4 bases at J; junction bases unmatched: 5. The CDR3 sequence is 17 residues long. Germline assignment: CDR1 SGHRS and CDR2 YFSETQ.